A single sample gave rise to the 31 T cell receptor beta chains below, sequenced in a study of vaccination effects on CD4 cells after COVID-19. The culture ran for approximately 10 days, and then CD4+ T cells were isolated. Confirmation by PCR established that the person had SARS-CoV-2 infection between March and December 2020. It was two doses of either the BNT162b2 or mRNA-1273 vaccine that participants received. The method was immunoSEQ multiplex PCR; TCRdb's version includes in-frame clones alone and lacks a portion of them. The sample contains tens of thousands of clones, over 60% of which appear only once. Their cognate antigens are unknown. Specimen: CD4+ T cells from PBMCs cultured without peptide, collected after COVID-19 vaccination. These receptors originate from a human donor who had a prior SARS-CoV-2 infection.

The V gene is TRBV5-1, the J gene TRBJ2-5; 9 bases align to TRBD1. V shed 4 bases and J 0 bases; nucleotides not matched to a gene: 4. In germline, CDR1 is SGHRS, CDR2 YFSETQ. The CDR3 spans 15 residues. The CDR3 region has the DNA TGCGCCAGCAGCCGCGGGACAGGGTACCAAGAGACCCAGTACTTC. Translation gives CASSRGTGYQETQYF.

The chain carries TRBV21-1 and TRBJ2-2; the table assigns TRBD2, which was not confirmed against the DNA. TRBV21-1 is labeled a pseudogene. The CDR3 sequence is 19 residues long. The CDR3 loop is CASSKGVQGIKREAGELFF. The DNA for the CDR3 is TGTGCCAGCAGCAAAGGGGTACAGGGGATTAAGCGGGAGGCCGGGGAGCTGTTTTTT.

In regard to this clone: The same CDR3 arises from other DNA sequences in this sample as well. Here the CDR3 DNA reads TGCAGTGCTTGGGACAGAAAAGGCTACACCTTC. Protein: CSAWDRKGYTF. V is TRBV20-1 and J is TRBJ1-2, with 7 bases matching TRBD1. The CDR3 has 11 amino acids. The V gene end was trimmed by 5 bases and the J gene end by 8 bases; junction bases not matched to a gene: 5. Germline V lookup: CDR1 DFQATT, CDR2 SNEGSKA (reference sequence).

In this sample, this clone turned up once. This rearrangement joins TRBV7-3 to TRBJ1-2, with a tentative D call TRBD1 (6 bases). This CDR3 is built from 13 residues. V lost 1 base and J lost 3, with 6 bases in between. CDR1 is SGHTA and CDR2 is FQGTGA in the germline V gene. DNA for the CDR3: TGTGCCAGCAGCTTAAACAGGGACTATGGCTACACCTTC. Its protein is CASSLNRDYGYTF.

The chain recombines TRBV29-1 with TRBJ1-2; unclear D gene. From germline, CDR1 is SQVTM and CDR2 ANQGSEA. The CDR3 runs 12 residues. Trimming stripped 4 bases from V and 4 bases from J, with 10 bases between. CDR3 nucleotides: TGCAGCGTTGTACGGCGGGGCTATGGCTACACCTTC. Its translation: CSVVRRGYGYTF.

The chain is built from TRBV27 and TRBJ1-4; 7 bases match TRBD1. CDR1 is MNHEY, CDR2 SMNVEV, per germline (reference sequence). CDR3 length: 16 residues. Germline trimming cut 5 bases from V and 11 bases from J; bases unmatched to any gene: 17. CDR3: CASSLTMTGTHSKLFF. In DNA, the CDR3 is TGTGCCAGCAGTCTAACCATGACAGGGACGCATTCGAAACTGTTTTTT.

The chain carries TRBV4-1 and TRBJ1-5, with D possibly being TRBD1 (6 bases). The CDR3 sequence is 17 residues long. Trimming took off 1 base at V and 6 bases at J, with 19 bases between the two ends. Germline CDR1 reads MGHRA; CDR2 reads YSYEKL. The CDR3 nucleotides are TGCGCCAGCAGCCAAGCCCCGGCAGGGGAATTTTTTCAGCCCCAGCATTTT. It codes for CASSQAPAGEFFQPQHF.

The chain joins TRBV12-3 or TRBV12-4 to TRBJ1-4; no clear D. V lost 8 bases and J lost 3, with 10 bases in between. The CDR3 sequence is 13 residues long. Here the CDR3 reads CASGHQANEKLFF. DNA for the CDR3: TGTGCCAGCGGCCATCAGGCTAATGAAAAACTGTTTTTT.

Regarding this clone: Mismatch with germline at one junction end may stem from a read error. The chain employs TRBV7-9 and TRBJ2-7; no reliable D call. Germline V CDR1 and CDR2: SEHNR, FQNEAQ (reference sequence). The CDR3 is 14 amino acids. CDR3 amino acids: CASRLARGPYEQYF. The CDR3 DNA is TGTGCCAGCAGATTAGCCCGTGGGCCTTACGAGCAGTACTTC.

The CDR3 nucleotides read TGTGCCAGCAGGAGGGACAACTTGGGGACTGAAGCTTTCTTT. Protein: CASRRDNLGTEAFF. The genes are TRBV2 and TRBJ1-1, with D possibly TRBD1 on 6 matching bases. The germline V gene has CDR1 SNHLY and CDR2 FYNNEI. The V end was cut by 6 bases, the J end by 5 bases, with 16 bases between. The CDR3 runs to 14 residues. Together with reference TRBV2 and TRBJ1-1, the CDR3 gives the full variable domain: EPEVTQTPSHQVTQMGQEVILRCVPISNHLYFYWYRQILGQKVEFLVSFYNNEISEKSEIFDDQFSVERPDGSNFTLKIRSTKLEDSAMYFCASRRDNLGTEAFFGQGTRLTVV.

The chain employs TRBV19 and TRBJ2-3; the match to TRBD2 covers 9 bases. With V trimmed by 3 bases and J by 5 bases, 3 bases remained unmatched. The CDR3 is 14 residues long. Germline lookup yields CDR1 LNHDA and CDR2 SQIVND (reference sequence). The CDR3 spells CASSILAGRDTQYF. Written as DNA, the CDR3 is TGTGCCAGTAGTATCCTAGCGGGGCGAGATACGCAGTATTTT.

For the CDR3, the DNA is TGTGCCAGTCGCGCCGCAGGGGGTTACAATGAGCAGTTCTTC. Its protein is CASRAAGGYNEQFF. The genes are TRBV25-1 and TRBJ2-1, with 7 positions matching TRBD1. This CDR3 has 14 residues. V shed 9 bases, J shed 4 bases, and the junction held 9 bases outside the gene matches. Looked up from germline, CDR1 is MGHDK and CDR2 is SYGVNS. The entire variable domain, with the rest obtained from reference TRBV25-1 and TRBJ2-1, is as follows: EADIYQTPRYLVIGTGKKITLECSQTMGHDKMYWYQQDPGMELHLIHYSYGVNSTEKGDLSSESTVSRIRTEHFPLTLESARPSHTSQYLCASRAAGGYNEQFFGPGTRLTVL.

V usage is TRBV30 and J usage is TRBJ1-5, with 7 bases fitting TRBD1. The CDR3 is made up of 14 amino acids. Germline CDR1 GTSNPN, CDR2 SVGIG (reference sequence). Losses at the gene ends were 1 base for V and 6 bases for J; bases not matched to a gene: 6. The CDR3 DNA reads TGTGCCTGGAGTGCCGGGACAGTTGTTCAGCCCCAGCATTTT. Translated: CAWSAGTVVQPQHF.

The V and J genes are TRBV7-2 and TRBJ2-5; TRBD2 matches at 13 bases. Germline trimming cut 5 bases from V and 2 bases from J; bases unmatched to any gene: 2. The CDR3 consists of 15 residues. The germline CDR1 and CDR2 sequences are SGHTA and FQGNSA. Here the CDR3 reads CASSLGLAGQETQYF. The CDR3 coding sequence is TGTGCCAGCAGCCTGGGACTAGCGGGACAAGAGACCCAGTACTTC. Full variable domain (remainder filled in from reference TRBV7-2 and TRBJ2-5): GAGVSQSPSNKVTEKGKDVELRCDPISGHTALYWYRQSLGQGLEFLIYFQGNSAPDKSGLPSDRFSAERTGGSVSTLTIQRTQQEDSAVYLCASSLGLAGQETQYFGPGTRLLVL.

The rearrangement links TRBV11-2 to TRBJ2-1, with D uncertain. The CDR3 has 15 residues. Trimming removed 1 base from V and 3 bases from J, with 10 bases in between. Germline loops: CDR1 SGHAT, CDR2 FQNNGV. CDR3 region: CASSLARNFYNEQFF. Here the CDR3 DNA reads TGTGCCAGCAGCTTAGCCCGCAACTTCTACAATGAGCAGTTCTTC.

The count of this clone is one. CDR3 DNA sequence: TGTGCTAGTGGGGCGGGACTACCCCGTCCTCATGAGCAGTTCTTC. It codes for CASGAGLPRPHEQFF. The chain recombines TRBV12-5 with TRBJ2-1; TRBD2 matches at 7 bases. This CDR3 region has 15 residues. The V and J ends lost 6 bases and 8 bases, in that order; junction bases with no gene match: 13. Looked up from germline, CDR1 is LGHNT and CDR2 is FRNRAP.

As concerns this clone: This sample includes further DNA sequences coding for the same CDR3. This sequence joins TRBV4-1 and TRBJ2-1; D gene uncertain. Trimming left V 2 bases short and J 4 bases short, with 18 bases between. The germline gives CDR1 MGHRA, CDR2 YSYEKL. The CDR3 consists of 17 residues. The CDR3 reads CASSQQWTNDLYNEQFF. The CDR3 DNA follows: TGCGCCAGCAGCCAACAATGGACGAACGACCTTTACAATGAGCAGTTCTTC.

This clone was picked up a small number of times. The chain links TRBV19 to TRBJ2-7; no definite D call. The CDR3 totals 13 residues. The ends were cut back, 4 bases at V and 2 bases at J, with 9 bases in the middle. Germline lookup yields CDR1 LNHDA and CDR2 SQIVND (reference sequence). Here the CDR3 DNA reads TGTGCCAGTAGTAGGGTAGACACCTACGAGCAGTACTTC. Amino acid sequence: CASSRVDTYEQYF.

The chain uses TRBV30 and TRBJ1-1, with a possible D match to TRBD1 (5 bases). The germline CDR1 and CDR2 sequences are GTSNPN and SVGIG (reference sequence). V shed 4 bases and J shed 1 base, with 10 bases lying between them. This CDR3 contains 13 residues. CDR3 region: CAWNIGGNTEAFF. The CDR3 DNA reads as TGTGCCTGGAACATCGGGGGGAACACTGAAGCTTTCTTT.

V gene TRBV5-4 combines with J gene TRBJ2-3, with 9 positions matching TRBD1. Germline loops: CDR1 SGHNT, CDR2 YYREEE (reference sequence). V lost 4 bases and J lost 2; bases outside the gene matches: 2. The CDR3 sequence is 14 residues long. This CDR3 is CASSRDRDTDTQYF. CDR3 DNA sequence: TGTGCCAGCAGCCGGGACAGGGACACAGATACGCAGTATTTT.

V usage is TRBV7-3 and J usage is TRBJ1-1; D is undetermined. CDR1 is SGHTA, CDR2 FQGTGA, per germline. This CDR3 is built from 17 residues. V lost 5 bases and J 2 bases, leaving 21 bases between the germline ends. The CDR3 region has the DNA TGTGCCAGCAGCCTCATTCTAATGACAAGCTCAAACACTGAAGCTTTCTTT. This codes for CASSLILMTSSNTEAFF.

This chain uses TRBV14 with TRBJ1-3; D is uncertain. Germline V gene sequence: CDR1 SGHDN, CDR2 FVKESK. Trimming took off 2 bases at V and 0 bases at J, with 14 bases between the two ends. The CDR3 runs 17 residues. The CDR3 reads CASSQNRGFSSGNTIYF. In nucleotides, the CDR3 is TGTGCCAGCAGCCAAAACCGCGGCTTCAGCTCTGGAAACACCATATATTTT. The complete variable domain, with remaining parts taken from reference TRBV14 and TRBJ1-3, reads EAGVTQFPSHSVIEKGQTVTLRCDPISGHDNLYWYRRVMGKEIKFLLHFVKESKQDESGMPNNRFLAERTGGTYSTLKVQPAELEDSGVYFCASSQNRGFSSGNTIYFGEGSWLTVV.

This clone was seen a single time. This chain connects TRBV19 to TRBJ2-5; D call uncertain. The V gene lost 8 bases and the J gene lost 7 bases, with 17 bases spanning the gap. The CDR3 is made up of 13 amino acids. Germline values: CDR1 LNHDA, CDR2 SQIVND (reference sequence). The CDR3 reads CASSPLAGRTQYF. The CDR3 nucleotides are TGTGCCAGTTCCCCCTTAGCAGGTCGGACCCAGTACTTC.

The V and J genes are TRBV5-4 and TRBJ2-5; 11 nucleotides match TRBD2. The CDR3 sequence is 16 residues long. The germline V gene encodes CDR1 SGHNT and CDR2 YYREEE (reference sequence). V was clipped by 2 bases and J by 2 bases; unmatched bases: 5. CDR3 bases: TGTGCCAGCAGCTTACTAGCGGGGGCCAGACAAGAGACCCAGTACTTC. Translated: CASSLLAGARQETQYF.

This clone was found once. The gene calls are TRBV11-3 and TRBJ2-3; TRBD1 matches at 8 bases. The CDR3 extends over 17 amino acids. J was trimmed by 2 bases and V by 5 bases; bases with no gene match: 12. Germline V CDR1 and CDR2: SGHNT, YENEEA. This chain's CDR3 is CASSEGQGPLLTDTQYF. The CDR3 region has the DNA TGTGCCAGCAGCGAAGGACAGGGACCTCTCCTCACAGATACGCAGTATTTT.

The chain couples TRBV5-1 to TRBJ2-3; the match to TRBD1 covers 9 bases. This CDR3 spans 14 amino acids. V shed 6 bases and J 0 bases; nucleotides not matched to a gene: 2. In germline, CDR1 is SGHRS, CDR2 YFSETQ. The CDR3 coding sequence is TGCGCCAGCAAAGGACAGGGGAGCACAGATACGCAGTATTTT. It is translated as CASKGQGSTDTQYF.

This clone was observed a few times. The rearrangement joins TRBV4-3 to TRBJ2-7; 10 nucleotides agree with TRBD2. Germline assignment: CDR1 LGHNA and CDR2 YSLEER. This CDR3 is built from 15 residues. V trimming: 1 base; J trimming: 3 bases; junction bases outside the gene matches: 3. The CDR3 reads CASSQAPSGSYEQYF. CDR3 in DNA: TGCGCCAGCAGCCAAGCGCCTAGCGGGAGCTACGAGCAGTACTTC.

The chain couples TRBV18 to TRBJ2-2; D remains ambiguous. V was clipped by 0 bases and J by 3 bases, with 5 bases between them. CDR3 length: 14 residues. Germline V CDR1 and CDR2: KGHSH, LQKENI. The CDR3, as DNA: TGTGCCAGCTCACCACCGATAGACACCGGGGAGCTGTTTTTT. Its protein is CASSPPIDTGELFF.

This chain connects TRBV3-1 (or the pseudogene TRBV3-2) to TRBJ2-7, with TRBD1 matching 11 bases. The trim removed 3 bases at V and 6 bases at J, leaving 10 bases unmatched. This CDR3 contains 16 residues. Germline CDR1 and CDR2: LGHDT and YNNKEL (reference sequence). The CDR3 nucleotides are TGTGCCAGCAGCCAGCCGTCGGACAGGGGGCTCGGCGAGCAGTACTTC. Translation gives CASSQPSDRGLGEQYF.

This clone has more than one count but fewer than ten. Here the CDR3 DNA reads TGTGCCAGCAGTAAAACTGGACAGGGGGTTTATGGCACTGAAGCTTTCTTT. Residues: CASSKTGQGVYGTEAFF. The V and J genes are TRBV2 and TRBJ1-1, with TRBD1 matching over 10 bases. The germline CDR1 and CDR2 sequences are SNHLY and FYNNEI. The CDR3 totals 17 residues. The junction had 13 bases not matched to a gene; V was cut back by 5 bases and J by 4 bases.

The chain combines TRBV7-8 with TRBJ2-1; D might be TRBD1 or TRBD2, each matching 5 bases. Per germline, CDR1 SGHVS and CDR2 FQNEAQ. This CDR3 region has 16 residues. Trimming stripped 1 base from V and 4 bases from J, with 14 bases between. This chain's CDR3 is CASSLGWDASYNEQFF. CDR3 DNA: TGTGCCAGCAGCTTAGGGTGGGACGCGTCATACAATGAGCAGTTCTTC. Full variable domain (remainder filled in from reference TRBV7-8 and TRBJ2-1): GAGVSQSPRYKVAKRGQDVALRCDPISGHVSLFWYQQALGQGPEFLTYFQNEAQLDKSGLPSDRFFAERPEGSVSTLKIQRTQQEDSAVYLCASSLGWDASYNEQFFGPGTRLTVL.